The 9 T cell receptor beta chains below come from one sample, sequenced in a study of control samples from healthy donors and cancer patients. TCRdb's copy holds only in-frame clones and misses some; the assay was immunoSEQ multiplex PCR. The sample lists about 69,000 clones; more than 75% were seen once. Sample: PBMCs. The source is a woman between 50 and 59 years old with lung cancer.

This clone occurred once. V is TRBV28 and J is TRBJ1-5; D is unresolved. The CDR3 loop spans 16 amino acids. In germline, CDR1 is MDHEN, CDR2 SYDVKM. Trimming cost V 6 bases and J 4 bases, with 19 bases left between them. The CDR3 sequence is CASRLLPGAGNQPQHF. The CDR3 nucleotides read TGTGCCAGCAGACTACTGCCAGGAGCTGGGAATCAGCCCCAGCATTTT.

The V and J genes are TRBV29-1 and TRBJ1-2, with D perhaps TRBD1 (5 bases). CDR3 length equals 12 residues. Germline V gene lookup returns CDR1 SQVTM and CDR2 ANQGSEA. The V and J ends lost 7 bases and 5 bases respectively, with 14 bases between them. CDR3 sequence reads: CSAGDGGYGYTF. CDR3 DNA: TGCAGCGCCGGGGACGGGGGATATGGCTACACCTTC.

This rearrangement joins TRBV5-6 to TRBJ1-1; tentative D call: TRBD1 (5 bases). The CDR3 consists of 14 residues. The V and J ends lost 4 bases and 6 bases respectively, with 16 bases between them. The germline V gene has CDR1 SGHDT and CDR2 YYEEEE. CDR3 DNA: TGTGCCAGCAGCACCGGGGCCCCGAGCTCTGAAGCTTTCTTT. This encodes CASSTGAPSSEAFF. Full variable domain (missing parts from reference TRBV5-6 and TRBJ1-1): DAGVTQSPTHLIKTRGQQVTLRCSPKSGHDTVSWYQQALGQGPQFIFQYYEEEERQRGNFPDRFSGHQFPNYSSELNVNALLLGDSALYLCASSTGAPSSEAFFGQGTRLTVV.

V and J are TRBV18 and TRBJ2-2, with D perhaps matching TRBD1 (6 bases). CDR1 and CDR2 (germline): KGHSH, LQKENI. This CDR3 has 13 amino acids. V was trimmed by 4 bases and J by 10 bases, leaving 13 bases between them. In nucleotides, the CDR3 is TGTGCCAGCTCACTAAACAGGGCTCTGGAGCTGTTTTTT. This codes for CASSLNRALELFF.

The chain has TRBV29-1 and TRBJ2-5, with 7 positions matching TRBD1. J was trimmed by 4 bases and V by 6 bases; bases with no gene match: 11. This CDR3 spans 14 amino acids. Germline loops: CDR1 SQVTM, CDR2 ANQGSEA. CDR3 sequence reads: CSVLTGTAGETQYF. For the CDR3, the DNA is TGCAGCGTGCTTACCGGGACAGCTGGAGAGACCCAGTACTTC.

The V gene is TRBV27, the J gene TRBJ2-5; D uncertain. The CDR3 is 12 amino acids. Deletions cut 6 bases from V and 5 bases from J, with 10 bases between. Germline V gene lookup returns CDR1 MNHEY and CDR2 SMNVEV (reference sequence). The CDR3 DNA reads TGTGCCAGCAGCAATCTGGGGGAGACCCAGTACTTC. Residues: CASSNLGETQYF.

This clone showed up just once. Other nucleotide sequences from this sample produce the same CDR3. V is TRBV7-2 and J is TRBJ1-5, with D hard to call. The CDR3 has 14 amino acids. Looked up from germline, CDR1 is SGHTA and CDR2 is FQGNSA. Trimming pared 5 bases from V and 0 bases from J, leaving 8 bases between. CDR3 in amino acids: CASSPDYSNQPQHF. As DNA, the CDR3 is TGTGCCAGCAGCCCAGATTATAGCAATCAGCCCCAGCATTTT.

J is TRBJ2-2 and V is TRBV19; D is tentatively TRBD1 or TRBD2 (5 bases each). CDR1 and CDR2 from the germline V gene are LNHDA and SQIVND (reference sequence). The CDR3 sequence is 15 residues long. The V and J ends lost 6 bases and 1 base respectively, with 12 bases between them. The chain's CDR3 is CASSTGTVNTGELFF. DNA for the CDR3: TGTGCCAGTAGCACCGGGACCGTGAACACCGGGGAGCTGTTTTTT.

The chain has TRBV7-8 and TRBJ1-3; perhaps TRBD1 as D (6 bases). The CDR3 contains 16 residues. V shed 2 bases and J shed 0 bases, with 11 bases lying between them. Germline V gene lookup returns CDR1 SGHVS and CDR2 FQNEAQ. CDR3 sequence reads: CASSLSGALSGNTIYF. The CDR3 DNA sequence: TGTGCCAGCAGCTTATCAGGGGCCCTCTCTGGAAACACCATATATTTT.